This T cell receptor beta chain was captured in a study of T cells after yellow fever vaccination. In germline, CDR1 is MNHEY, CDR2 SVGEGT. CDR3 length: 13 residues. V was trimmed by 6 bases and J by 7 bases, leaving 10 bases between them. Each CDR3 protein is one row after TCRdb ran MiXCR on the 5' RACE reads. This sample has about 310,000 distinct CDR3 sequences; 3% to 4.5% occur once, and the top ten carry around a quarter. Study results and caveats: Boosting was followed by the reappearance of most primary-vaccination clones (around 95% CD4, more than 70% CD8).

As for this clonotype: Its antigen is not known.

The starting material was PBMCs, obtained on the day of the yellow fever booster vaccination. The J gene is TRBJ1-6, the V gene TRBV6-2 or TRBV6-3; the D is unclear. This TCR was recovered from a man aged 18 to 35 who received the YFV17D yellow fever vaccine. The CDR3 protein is CASRPFRNSPLHF. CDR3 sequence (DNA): TGTGCCAGCAGGCCCTTCAGGAATTCACCCCTCCACTTT.